This record concerns one TCR beta chain sequence. CDR1 and CDR2 from the germline V gene are SGHKS and YYEKEE (reference sequence). Trimming cost V 1 base and J 3 bases, with 14 bases left between them. CDR3 length: 15 amino acids. The sample comes from a study of blood T cell repertoires in COVID-19. As for the study in general: Whether acute or convalescent, the COVID-19 samples came from the United States, Italy and Spain.

This table comes from immunoSEQ multiplex PCR, and its TCRdb copy is limited to in-frame clones, with some not included. Of 75,000 to 100,000 clones in the sample, around 87% were seen once. J is TRBJ2-7 and V is TRBV5-5; D may be TRBD1 (5 bases). This clonotype was obtained from a human donor in a cohort sampled during active COVID-19. The sample comprised peripheral blood. Here the CDR3 DNA reads TGTGCCAGCAGCTTGCTGGGGCAGATGGACTACGAGCAGTACTTC. This translates into CASSLLGQMDYEQYF.